A selection of T cell receptor beta chains follows, all from one sample in a study of blood T cell repertoires in COVID-19. Profiling relied on immunoSEQ multiplex PCR, and the TCRdb table lists in-frame clones only, not all of them. The repertoire consists of about 430,000 clones, with 85% to 90% occurring once and the leading ten covering approximately 1.2%. The sequenced sample was PBMCs or T cells enriched from blood (not recorded which). The receptors here all came from a man aged 25-45 years who had recovered from COVID-19. Each CDR3 is given with its conserved first and last residue. The D gene is left open where the match is weak. A clone size is listed for some rows: how often the clone was seen (once, few, many), or a class if it is expanded.

V	D	J	size	DNA	CDR3
TRBV5-1	NA	TRBJ2-5	NA	TGCGCCAGCAGCTTGCGAGGCGGTACCGGGGGACCTCAAGAGACCCAGTACTTC	CASSLRGGTGGPQETQYF
TRBV15	NA	TRBJ2-7	NA	TGTGCCACCAGCAGAGAATTTACAGCGGTCTACGAGCAGTACTTC	CATSREFTAVYEQYF
TRBV7-2	TRBD1	TRBJ2-7	NA	TGTGCCAGCAGCGATAGGGACAGGGGGCCCTACGAGCAGTACTTC	CASSDRDRGPYEQYF
TRBV28	TRBD1	TRBJ1-2	NA	TGTGCCAGCAGTTATGTGGAGAGGGACAGCTATGGCTACACCTTC	CASSYVERDSYGYTF
TRBV6-5	NA	TRBJ2-2	NA	TGTGCCAGCAGGGGACTCGTGGATCACACCGGGGAGCTGTTTTTT	CASRGLVDHTGELFF
TRBV7-2	TRBD1	TRBJ1-5	NA	TGTGCCAGCAGAAAGGCCGGGACAGGGGGTCAGCCCCAGCATTTT	CASRKAGTGGQPQHF
TRBV10-1	NA	TRBJ2-3	once	TGCGCCAGCAGTCCCAGGGCAACAGATACGCAGTATTTT	CASSPRATDTQYF
TRBV3-1/TRBV3-2	NA	TRBJ2-4	NA	TGTGCCAGCAGCCAAGGGGCGACCATTCAGTACTTC	CASSQGATIQYF
TRBV24-1	NA	TRBJ1-5	NA	TGTGCCACCTCTTCGGGACAAGGGTACAATCAGCCCCAGCATTTT	CATSSGQGYNQPQHF
TRBV13	NA	TRBJ1-2	NA	TGTGCCAGCAGCGAAAATAACCCAGGGGTTTATGGCTACACCTTC	CASSENNPGVYGYTF
TRBV27	NA	TRBJ2-6	once	TGTGCCAGCAGTTCAGGGGTTGGGGCCAACGTCCTGACTTTT	CASSSGVGANVLTF
TRBV7-8	TRBD2	TRBJ2-7	NA	TGTGCCAGCAGCCCACCCGGGACTAGCGGATACGAGCAGTACTTC	CASSPPGTSGYEQYF
TRBV7-2	NA	TRBJ2-3	NA	TGTGCCAGCAGCCAAAGCCCGACGCGGACAGATACGCAGTATTTT	CASSQSPTRTDTQYF
TRBV6-5	NA	TRBJ1-1	NA	TGTGCCAGCAGTTACTCGGGGGGAAACACTGAAGCTTTCTTT	CASSYSGGNTEAFF
TRBV10-3	TRBD2	TRBJ2-1	NA	TGTGCCATCAGTGAGACTAGCGGGAGGGCCAGGGCCAATGAGCAGTTCTTC	CAISETSGRARANEQFF
TRBV27	TRBD2	TRBJ2-3	NA	TGTGCCAGCAGTTTATTCCAGAGCGGGAGTGTGGTAGATACGCAGTATTTT	CASSLFQSGSVVDTQYF
TRBV7-2	NA	TRBJ2-2	NA	TGTGCCAGCAGCTTATTGGGGGCAGCTAACACCGGGGAGCTGTTTTTT	CASSLLGAANTGELFF
TRBV18	TRBD2	TRBJ2-1	NA	TGTGCCAGCTCACTCGCGGGAGGGCCGTCCAATGAGCAGTTCTTC	CASSLAGGPSNEQFF
TRBV2	NA	TRBJ2-1	NA	TGTGCCAGCAGTGGGTGGGCGTCCTACAATGAGCAGTTCTTC	CASSGWASYNEQFF
TRBV10-2	TRBD1	TRBJ1-2	NA	TGCGCCAGCAGTGGGGGCCCCGGGACAGGGGACTATGGCTACACCTTC	CASSGGPGTGDYGYTF